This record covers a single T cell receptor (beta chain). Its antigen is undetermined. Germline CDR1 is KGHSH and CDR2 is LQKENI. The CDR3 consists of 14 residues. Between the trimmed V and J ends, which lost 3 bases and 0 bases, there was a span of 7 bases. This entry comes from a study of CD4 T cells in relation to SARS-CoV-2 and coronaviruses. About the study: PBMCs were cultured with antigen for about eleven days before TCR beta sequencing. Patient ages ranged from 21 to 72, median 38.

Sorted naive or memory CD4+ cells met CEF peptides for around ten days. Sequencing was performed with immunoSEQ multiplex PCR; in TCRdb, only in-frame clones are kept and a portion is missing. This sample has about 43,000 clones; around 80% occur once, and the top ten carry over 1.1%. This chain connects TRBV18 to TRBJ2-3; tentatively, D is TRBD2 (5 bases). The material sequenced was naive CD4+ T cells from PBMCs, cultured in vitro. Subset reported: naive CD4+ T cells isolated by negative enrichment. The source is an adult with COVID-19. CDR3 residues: CASSPEASTDTQYF. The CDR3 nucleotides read TGTGCCAGCTCACCGGAGGCTAGCACAGATACGCAGTATTTT.